A selection of T cell receptor beta chains follows, all from one sample in a study of T cells in Graves' hyperthyroidism and ophthalmopathy. TCRdb ran MiXCR on the multiplex PCR reads and lists one entry per CDR3 protein. The sample holds some 460,000 distinct CDR3 sequences, 15% to 18% seen once. The sequenced material came from blood. These receptors were collected from a woman under 30 with Graves' hyperthyroidism. Both conserved end residues are part of each CDR3. The order of the fields is D gene, J gene, clone size, V gene, CDR3 DNA, CDR3 protein. A D gene is named only where the DNA matches it firmly. Some rows have no size entry. The others give once, few or many, or a class for an expanded clone.

>-|TRBJ2-3|few|TRBV6-1
TGTGCCAGCAAGCAGGACGGAGCGGGCACAGATACGCAGTATTTT
CASKQDGAGTDTQYF
>TRBD2|TRBJ2-5|-|TRBV5-1
TGCGCCAGCAGCTTGGGAGCGGGAGGGCCGTTTGAGACCCAGTACTTC
CASSLGAGGPFETQYF
>-|TRBJ2-2|many|TRBV20-1
TGCAGTGCTAGAGAGAGTAATCCCGGGGAGCTGTTTTTT
CSARESNPGELFF
>-|TRBJ1-1|-|TRBV7-8
TGTGCCAGCAGCTTAGACCCCCCGGGCGCCGAAGCTTTCTTT
CASSLDPPGAEAFF
>TRBD1|TRBJ1-2|few|TRBV27
TGTGCCAGCAGTTACACTCCAGGGGGCTATGGCTACACCTTC
CASSYTPGGYGYTF
>-|TRBJ1-1|few|TRBV19
TGTGCCAGTAGTATGATGGGGGCTATGAACACTGAAGCTTTCTTT
CASSMMGAMNTEAFF
>TRBD1|TRBJ1-2|-|TRBV19
TGTGCCAGTAGTAAGACAGGGTCCAACTATGGCTACACCTTC
CASSKTGSNYGYTF
>TRBD2|TRBJ2-5|-|TRBV7-9
TGTGCCAGCAGCCGGCCGGGGACTAGCGGGAGGGCCGGAGAGACCCAGTACTTC
CASSRPGTSGRAGETQYF
>-|TRBJ2-7|many|TRBV7-9
TGTGCCAGCAGCATCGTAACAGGTTCCTACGAGCAGTACTTC
CASSIVTGSYEQYF
>TRBD2|TRBJ2-5|-|TRBV25-1
TGTGCCAGCAGTGATCCGGGGGAGGGAGAGACCCAGTACTTC
CASSDPGEGETQYF
>TRBD1|TRBJ2-5|-|TRBV5-1
TGCGCCAGCAGCTTCCAACAGGGGGCTGGGGAGACCCAGTACTTC
CASSFQQGAGETQYF
>-|TRBJ1-4|-|TRBV7-9
TGTGCCAGCAGGTCGGCTAATGAAAAACTGTTTTTT
CASRSANEKLFF
>-|TRBJ1-1|-|TRBV5-6
TGTGCCAGCAGCACAATAAACAGGGTGAACACTGAAGCTTTCTTT
CASSTINRVNTEAFF
>TRBD2|TRBJ2-3|-|TRBV4-2
TGTGCCAGCAGCCAAGTCTCTCTAGCGGGGGGGCCGAAGGTTGCAGATACGCAGTATTTT
CASSQVSLAGGPKVADTQYF
>-|TRBJ2-4|few|TRBV6-5
TGTGCCAGCAGTTACAGGGAGACAAGCGGAAACATTCAGTACTTC
CASSYRETSGNIQYF
>TRBD1|TRBJ2-1|-|TRBV3-1
TGTGCCAGCAGCCAACCCTCTCGGGACAGGGGGGACAATGAGCAGTTCTTC
CASSQPSRDRGDNEQFF
>TRBD2|TRBJ2-1|few|TRBV9
TGTGCCAGCAGCGTAGACGGGAGGGGCTACAATGAGCAGTTCTTC
CASSVDGRGYNEQFF
>TRBD2|TRBJ2-2|many|TRBV6-1
TGTGCCAGCAGTGAAGTGGGTAGCGGGAGCTGGCCCGGGGAGCTGTTTTTT
CASSEVGSGSWPGELFF
>TRBD1|TRBJ1-5|-|TRBV6-1
TGTGCCAGCAGTGAAGTGGGGACAGGTTCCCTTCGTCGGGCCCAGCATTTT
CASSEVGTGSLRRAQHF
>TRBD2|TRBJ2-5|few|TRBV29-1
TGCAGCACGTGGACTAGCGGTTGGGCGGGAGAGACCCAGTACTTC
CSTWTSGWAGETQYF
>-|TRBJ1-1|-|TRBV7-9
TGTGCCAGCAGCGGGGGGGGCGGGATTGAAGCTTTCTTT
CASSGGGGIEAFF
>TRBD1|TRBJ2-4|few|TRBV4-1
TGCGCCAGCAGCTCTTGGTTGACAGGGGGCGCACCCAAAAACATTCAGTACTTC
CASSSWLTGGAPKNIQYF
>-|TRBJ2-1|many|TRBV29-1
TGCAGCGTTGGTGCAGGGCGGTACAATGAGCAGTTCTTC
CSVGAGRYNEQFF
>-|TRBJ1-1|many|TRBV9
TGTGCCAGCAGCGTAGTGACGGTGAACACTGAAGCTTTCTTT
CASSVVTVNTEAFF
>-|TRBJ2-1|-|TRBV19
TGTGCCAGTAGTAGCGGACCCTTTTTTGGCTCCTACAATGAGCAGTTCTTC
CASSSGPFFGSYNEQFF
>-|TRBJ2-3|many|TRBV20-1
TGCAGTGCTGCGGTTAGGACTCAAAGCACAGATACGCAGTATTTT
CSAAVRTQSTDTQYF
>TRBD1|TRBJ2-7|many|TRBV10-2
TGCGCCAGCAGTGAGTCGCCGGACAGGGGTTACGAGCAGTACTTC
CASSESPDRGYEQYF
>-|TRBJ1-2|-|TRBV7-9
TGTGCCAGCAGCCTAGCGGGGGGTGGGTATGGCTACACCTTC
CASSLAGGGYGYTF
>TRBD1|TRBJ2-7|few|TRBV7-9
TGTGCCAGCAGCTTAGCGGGACAGGGGGCTGCCTACGAGCAGTACTTC
CASSLAGQGAAYEQYF
>-|TRBJ2-3|few|TRBV27
TGTGCCAGCAGTCATACTTGTTTTCACACCTTACACACAGATACGCAGTATTTT
CASSHTCFHTLHTDTQYF
>-|TRBJ2-7|-|TRBV20-1
TGCAGTGGCAGGGGAATACAACCCTACGAGCAGTACTTC
CSGRGIQPYEQYF